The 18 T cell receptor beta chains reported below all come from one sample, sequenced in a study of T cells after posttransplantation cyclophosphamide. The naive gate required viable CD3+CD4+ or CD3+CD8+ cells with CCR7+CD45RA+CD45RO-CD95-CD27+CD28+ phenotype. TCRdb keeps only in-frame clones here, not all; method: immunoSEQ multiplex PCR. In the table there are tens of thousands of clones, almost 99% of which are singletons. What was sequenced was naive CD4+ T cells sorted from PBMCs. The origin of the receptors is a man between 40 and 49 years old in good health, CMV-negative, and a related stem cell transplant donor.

CDR3 sequence: CASSSGQALGEQYF. The CDR3 nucleotides are TGTGCCAGCAGCTCTGGACAGGCCCTAGGGGAGCAGTACTTC. The chain employs TRBV7-6 and TRBJ2-7, with 7 bases that match TRBD1. Germline V gives CDR1 SGHVS, CDR2 FNYEAQ. Trimming removed 4 bases from V and 7 bases from J; junction bases left unmatched: 10. This CDR3 region has 14 residues.

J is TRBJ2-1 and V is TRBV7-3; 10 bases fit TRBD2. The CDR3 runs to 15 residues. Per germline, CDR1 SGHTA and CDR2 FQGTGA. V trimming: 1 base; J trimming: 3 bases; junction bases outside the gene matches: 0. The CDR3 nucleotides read TGTGCCAGCAGCTTAAGACTAGCGGGCTACAATGAGCAGTTCTTC. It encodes CASSLRLAGYNEQFF.

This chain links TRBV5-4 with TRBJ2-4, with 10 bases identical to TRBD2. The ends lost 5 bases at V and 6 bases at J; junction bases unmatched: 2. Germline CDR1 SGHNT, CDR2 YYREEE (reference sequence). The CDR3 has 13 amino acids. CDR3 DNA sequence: TGTGCCAGCAGACCTAGCGGGGGAAACATTCAGTACTTC. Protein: CASRPSGGNIQYF.

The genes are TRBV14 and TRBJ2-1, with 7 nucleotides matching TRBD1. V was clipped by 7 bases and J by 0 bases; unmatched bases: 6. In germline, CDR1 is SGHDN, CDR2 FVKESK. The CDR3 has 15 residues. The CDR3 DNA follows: TGTGCCAGCAATACAGGGGCCAGCTCCTACAATGAGCAGTTCTTC. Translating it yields CASNTGASSYNEQFF.

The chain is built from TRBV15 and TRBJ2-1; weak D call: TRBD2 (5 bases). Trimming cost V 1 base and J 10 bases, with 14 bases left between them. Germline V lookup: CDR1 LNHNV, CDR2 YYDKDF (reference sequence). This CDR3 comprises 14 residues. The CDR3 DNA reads TGTGCCACCAGCAGAGGGGTAGCCCCGGGGGAGCAGTTCTTC. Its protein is CATSRGVAPGEQFF.

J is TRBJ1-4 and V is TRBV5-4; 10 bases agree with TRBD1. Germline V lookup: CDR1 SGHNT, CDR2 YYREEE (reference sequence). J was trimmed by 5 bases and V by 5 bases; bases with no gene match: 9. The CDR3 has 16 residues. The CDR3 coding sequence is TGTGCCAGCAGACAGGGAACGGGACAGGGGAATGAAAAACTGTTTTTT. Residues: CASRQGTGQGNEKLFF.

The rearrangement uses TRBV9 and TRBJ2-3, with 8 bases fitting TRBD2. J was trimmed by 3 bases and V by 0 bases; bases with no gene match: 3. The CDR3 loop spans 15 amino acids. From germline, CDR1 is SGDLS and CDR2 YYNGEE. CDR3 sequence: CASSVAPSGTDTQYF. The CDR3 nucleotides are TGTGCCAGCAGCGTAGCACCTAGCGGGACAGATACGCAGTATTTT.

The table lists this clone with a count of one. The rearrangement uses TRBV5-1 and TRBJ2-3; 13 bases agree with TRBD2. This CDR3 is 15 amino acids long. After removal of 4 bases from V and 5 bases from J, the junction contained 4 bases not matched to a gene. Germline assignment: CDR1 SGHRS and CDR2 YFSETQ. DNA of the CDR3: TGCGCCAGCAGCACCCGGACTAGCGGGGGAGATACGCAGTATTTT. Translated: CASSTRTSGGDTQYF. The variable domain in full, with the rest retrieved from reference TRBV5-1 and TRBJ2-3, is KAGVTQTPRYLIKTRGQQVTLSCSPISGHRSVSWYQQTPGQGLQFLFEYFSETQRNKGNFPGRFSGRQFSNSRSEMNVSTLELGDSALYLCASSTRTSGGDTQYFGPGTRLTVL.

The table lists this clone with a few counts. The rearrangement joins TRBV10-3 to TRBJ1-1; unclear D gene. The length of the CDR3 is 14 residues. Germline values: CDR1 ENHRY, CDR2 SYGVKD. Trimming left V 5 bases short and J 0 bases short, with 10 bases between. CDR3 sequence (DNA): TGTGCCATCAGTCCTGGAGGTATGAACACTGAAGCTTTCTTT. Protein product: CAISPGGMNTEAFF.

In DNA form, the CDR3 reads TGTGCCAGCAGTTTCCTAGCGGGAGGGACGGGGGAGACCCAGTACTTC. As protein: CASSFLAGGTGETQYF. V and J are TRBV28 and TRBJ2-5; TRBD2 agrees at 12 bases. CDR1 MDHEN and CDR2 SYDVKM come from the germline V gene. There are 16 residues in the CDR3. The ends lost 3 bases at V and 5 bases at J; junction bases unmatched: 7.

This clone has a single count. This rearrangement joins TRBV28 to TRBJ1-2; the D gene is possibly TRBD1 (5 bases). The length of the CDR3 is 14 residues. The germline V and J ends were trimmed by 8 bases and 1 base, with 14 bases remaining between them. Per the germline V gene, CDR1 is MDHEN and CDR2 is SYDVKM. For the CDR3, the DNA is TGTGCCAGCCTTGAAGGGGCCCGTAACTATGGCTACACCTTC. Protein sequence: CASLEGARNYGYTF.

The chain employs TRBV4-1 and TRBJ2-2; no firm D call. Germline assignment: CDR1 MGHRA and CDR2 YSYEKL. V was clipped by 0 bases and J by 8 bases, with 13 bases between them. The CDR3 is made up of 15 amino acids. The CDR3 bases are TGCGCCAGCAGCCAAGATAACCCCCGGAGAGGGGAGCTGTTTTTT. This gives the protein CASSQDNPRRGELFF.

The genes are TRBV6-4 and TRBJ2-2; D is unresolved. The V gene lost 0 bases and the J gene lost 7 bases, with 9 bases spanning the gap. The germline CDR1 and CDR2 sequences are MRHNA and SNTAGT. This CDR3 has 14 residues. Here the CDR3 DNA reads TGTGCCAGCAGTGACTCGTATGCGGACGGGGAGCTGTTTTTT. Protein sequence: CASSDSYADGELFF.

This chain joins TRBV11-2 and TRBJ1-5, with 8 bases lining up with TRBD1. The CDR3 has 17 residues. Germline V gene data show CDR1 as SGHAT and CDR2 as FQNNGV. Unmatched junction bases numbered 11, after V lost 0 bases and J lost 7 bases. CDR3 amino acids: CASSLDQARTGRQPQHF. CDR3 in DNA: TGTGCCAGCAGCTTAGATCAAGCTAGGACAGGGCGACAGCCCCAGCATTTT.

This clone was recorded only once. This CDR3 is CASSQELTRNTGELFF. The CDR3 nucleotides are TGCGCCAGCAGCCAAGAGTTAACACGGAACACCGGGGAGCTGTTTTTT. The chain employs TRBV4-1 and TRBJ2-2; D not certain. The CDR3 spans 16 residues. Germline values: CDR1 MGHRA, CDR2 YSYEKL. V was cut by 0 bases and J by 1 base, with 9 bases left in between.

CDR3 nucleotides: TGTGCCAGCAGTCTCTCGACAGGGCGACCTGAAGCTTTCTTT. This translates into CASSLSTGRPEAFF. The gene calls are TRBV28 and TRBJ1-1, with TRBD1 matching 7 bases. The CDR3 is made up of 14 amino acids. Germline loops: CDR1 MDHEN, CDR2 SYDVKM. J was trimmed by 6 bases and V by 5 bases; bases with no gene match: 9.

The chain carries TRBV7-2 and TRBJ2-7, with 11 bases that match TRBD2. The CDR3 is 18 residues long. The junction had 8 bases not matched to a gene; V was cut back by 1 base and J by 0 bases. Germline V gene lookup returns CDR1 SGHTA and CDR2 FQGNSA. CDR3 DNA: TGTGCCAGCAGCTTAGTAGCGGGAGGGCCCGGGCTCTCCTACGAGCAGTACTTC. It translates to CASSLVAGGPGLSYEQYF.

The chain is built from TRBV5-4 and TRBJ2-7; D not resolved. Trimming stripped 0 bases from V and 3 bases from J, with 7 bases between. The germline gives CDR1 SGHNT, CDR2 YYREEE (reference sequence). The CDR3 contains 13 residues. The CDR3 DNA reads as TGTGCCAGCAGCTTGGCCGGTAGCTACGAGCAGTACTTC. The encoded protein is CASSLAGSYEQYF.